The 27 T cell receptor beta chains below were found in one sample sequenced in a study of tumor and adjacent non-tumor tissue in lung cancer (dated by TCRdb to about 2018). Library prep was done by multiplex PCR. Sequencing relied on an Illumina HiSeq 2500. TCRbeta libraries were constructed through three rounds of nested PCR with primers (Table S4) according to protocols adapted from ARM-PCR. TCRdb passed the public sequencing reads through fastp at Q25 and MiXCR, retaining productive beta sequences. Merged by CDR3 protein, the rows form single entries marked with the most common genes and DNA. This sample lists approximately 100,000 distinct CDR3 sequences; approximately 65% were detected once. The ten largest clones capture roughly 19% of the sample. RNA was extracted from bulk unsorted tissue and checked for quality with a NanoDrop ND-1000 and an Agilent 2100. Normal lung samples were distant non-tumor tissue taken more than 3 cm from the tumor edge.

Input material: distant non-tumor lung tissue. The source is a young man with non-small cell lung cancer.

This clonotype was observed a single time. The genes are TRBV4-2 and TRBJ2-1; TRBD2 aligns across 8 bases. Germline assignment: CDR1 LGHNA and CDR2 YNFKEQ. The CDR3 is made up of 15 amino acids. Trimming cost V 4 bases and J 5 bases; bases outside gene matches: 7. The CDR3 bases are TGTGCCAGCAGCCCCGGGGGAGCGGGGGACAATGAGCAGTTCTTC. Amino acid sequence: CASSPGGAGDNEQFF.

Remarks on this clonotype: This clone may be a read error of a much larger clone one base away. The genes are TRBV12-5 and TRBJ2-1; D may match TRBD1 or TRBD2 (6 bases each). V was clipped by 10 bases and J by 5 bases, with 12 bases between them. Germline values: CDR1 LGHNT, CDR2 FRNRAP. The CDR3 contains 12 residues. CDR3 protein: CATRRDNNEQFF. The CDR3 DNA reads TGTGCTACCCGGCGGGACAACAATGAGCAGTTCTTC.

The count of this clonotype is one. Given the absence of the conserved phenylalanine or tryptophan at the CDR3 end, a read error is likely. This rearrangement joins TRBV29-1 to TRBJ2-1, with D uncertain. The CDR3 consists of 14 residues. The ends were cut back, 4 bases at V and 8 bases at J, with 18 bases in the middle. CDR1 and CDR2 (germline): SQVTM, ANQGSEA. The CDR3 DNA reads TGCAGCGTTGCCTGGGTCCAAGGTTTAGATGAGCAGTTCGTC. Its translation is CSVAWVQGLDEQFV.

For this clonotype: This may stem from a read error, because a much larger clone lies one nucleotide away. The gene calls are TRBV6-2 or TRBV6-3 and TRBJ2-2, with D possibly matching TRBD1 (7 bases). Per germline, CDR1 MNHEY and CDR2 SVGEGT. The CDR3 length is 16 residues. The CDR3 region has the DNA TGTACCAGCGGAGGGGTGGCAGGGGGGAACACCGGGGAGCTGTTTTTT. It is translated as CTSGGVAGGNTGELFF.

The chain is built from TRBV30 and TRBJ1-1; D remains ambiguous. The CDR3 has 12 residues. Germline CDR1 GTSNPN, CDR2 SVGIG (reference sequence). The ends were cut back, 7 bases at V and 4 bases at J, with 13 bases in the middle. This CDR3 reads CAFEGPRTEAFF. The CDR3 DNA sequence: TGTGCCTTTGAAGGACCCCGCACTGAAGCTTTCTTT.

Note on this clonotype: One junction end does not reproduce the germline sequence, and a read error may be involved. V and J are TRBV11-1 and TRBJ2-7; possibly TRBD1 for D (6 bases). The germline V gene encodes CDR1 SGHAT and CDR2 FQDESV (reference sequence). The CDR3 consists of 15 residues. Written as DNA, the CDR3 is TGTGCCAGCAGCCAGGGGACATGGAAAACCTACGAGCAATACTTC. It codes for CASSQGTWKTYEQYF.

CDR3 in amino acids: CSANSGQVLYEQYF. CDR3 coding DNA: TGCAGTGCTAACTCGGGACAAGTACTCTATGAGCAGTACTTC. The gene calls are TRBV20-1 and TRBJ2-7; the D gene is possibly TRBD1 (6 bases). Per the germline V gene, CDR1 is DFQATT and CDR2 is SNEGSKA (reference sequence). CDR3 length: 14 amino acids. The V end lost 4 bases, the J end lost 7 bases, and 20 bases lay between the germline ends.

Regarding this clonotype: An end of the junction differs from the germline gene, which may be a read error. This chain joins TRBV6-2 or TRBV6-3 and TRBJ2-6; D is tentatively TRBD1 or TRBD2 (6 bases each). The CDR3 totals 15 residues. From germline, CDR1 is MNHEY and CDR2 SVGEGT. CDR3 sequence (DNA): TGCGCCAGCAGTTACGGGGGCTCTTGGGCCAACGTCCTGACTTTT. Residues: CASSYGGSWANVLTF.

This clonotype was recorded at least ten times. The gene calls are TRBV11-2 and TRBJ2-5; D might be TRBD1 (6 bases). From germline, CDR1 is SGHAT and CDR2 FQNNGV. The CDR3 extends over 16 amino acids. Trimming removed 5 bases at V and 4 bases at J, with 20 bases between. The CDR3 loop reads CASSPRVGAHVETQYF. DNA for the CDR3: TGTGCCAGCAGCCCGAGGGTGGGGGCGCATGTAGAGACCCAGTACTTC. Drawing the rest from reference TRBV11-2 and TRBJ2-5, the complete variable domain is EAGVAQSPRYKIIEKRQSVAFWCNPISGHATLYWYQQILGQGPKLLIQFQNNGVVDDSQLPKDRFSAERLKGVDSTLKIQPAKLEDSAVYLCASSPRVGAHVETQYFGPGTRLLVL.

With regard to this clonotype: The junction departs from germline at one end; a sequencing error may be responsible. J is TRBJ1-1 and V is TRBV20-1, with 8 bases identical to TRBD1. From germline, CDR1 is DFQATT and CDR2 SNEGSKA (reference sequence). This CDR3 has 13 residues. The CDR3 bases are TGCAGTGTTAGAGGACAGGGCGACGCTGAAGCTTTCTTT. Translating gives CSVRGQGDAEAFF.

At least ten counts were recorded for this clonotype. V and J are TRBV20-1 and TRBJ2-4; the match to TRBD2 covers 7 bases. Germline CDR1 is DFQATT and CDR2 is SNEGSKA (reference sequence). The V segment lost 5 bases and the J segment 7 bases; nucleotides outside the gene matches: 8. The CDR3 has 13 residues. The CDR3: CSAPWGGGNIQYF. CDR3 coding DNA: TGCAGTGCTCCCTGGGGGGGGGGGAACATTCAGTACTTC.

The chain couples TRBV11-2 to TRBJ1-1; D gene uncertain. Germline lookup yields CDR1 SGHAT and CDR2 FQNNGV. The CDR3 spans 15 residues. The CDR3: CARSLAADMNTEAFF. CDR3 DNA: TGTGCTAGGAGCTTAGCGGCAGACATGAACACTGAAGCTTTCTTT.

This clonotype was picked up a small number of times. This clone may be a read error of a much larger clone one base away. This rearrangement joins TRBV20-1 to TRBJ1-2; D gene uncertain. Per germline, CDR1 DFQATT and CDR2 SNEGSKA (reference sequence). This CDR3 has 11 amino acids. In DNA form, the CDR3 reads TGCAGCGCCACGGAAAACTATGACTACACCTTC. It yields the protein CSATENYDYTF.

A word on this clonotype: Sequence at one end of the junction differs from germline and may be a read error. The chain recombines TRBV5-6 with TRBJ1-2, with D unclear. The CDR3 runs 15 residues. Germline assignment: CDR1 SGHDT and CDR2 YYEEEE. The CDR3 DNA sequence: TGTGCCAGCAACTTGGGATCACGGGGTCACTATGGCTACACCTTC. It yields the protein CASNLGSRGHYGYTF.

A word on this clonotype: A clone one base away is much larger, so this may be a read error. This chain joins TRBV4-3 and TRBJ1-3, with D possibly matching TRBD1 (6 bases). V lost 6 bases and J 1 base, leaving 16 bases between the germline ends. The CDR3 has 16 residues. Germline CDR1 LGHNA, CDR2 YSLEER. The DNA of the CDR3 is TGCGCCAGCAGACAACAGAGGGGGGTTTCTGGAAACACCATATATTTT. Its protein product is CASRQQRGVSGNTIYF.

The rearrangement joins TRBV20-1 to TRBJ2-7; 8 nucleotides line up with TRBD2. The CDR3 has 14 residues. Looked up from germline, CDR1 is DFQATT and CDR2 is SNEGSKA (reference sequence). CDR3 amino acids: CSARTSRASYEQYF. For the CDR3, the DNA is TGCAGCGCCAGGACTAGCAGAGCATCCTACGAGCAGTACTTC.

The CDR3, as DNA: TGCAGTGTTAACTCGGGAGCGGGAAGGACAGATACGCAGTATTTT. As protein: CSVNSGAGRTDTQYF. The V call is TRBV20-1, the J call TRBJ2-3; the match to TRBD2 covers 7 bases. V was pared by 7 bases and J by 3 bases, with 13 bases of the junction left unmatched. Looked up from germline, CDR1 is DFQATT and CDR2 is SNEGSKA (reference sequence). There are 15 residues in the CDR3.

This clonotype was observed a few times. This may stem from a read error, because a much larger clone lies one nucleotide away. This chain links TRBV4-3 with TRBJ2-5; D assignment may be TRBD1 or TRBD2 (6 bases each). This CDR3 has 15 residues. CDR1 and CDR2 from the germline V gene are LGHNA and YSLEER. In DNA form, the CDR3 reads TGCACCAGCAGCCAAGTAGGGGGGAGCGCCGAGACCCAGTACTTC. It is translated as CTSSQVGGSAETQYF.

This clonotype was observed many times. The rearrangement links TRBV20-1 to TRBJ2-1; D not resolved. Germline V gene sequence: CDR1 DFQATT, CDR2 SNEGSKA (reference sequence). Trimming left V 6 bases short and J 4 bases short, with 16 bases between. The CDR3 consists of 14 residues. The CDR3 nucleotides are TGCAGTGCAATGCCGCCGCTTCCTTACAATGAGCAGTTCTTC. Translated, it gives CSAMPPLPYNEQFF.

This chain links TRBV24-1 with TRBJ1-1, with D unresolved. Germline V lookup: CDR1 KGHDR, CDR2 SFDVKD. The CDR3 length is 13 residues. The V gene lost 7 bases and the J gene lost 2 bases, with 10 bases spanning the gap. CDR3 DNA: TGTGCCACCAGCGACCCTATTAACACTGAAGCTTTCTTT. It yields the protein CATSDPINTEAFF.

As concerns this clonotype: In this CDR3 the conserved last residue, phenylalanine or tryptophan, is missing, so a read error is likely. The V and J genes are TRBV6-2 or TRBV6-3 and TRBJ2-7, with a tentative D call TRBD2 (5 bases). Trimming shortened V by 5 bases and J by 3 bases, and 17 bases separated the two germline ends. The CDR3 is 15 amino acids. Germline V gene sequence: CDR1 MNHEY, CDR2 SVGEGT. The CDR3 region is CASSDYSAENYEQYL. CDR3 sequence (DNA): TGTGCCAGCAGTGACTACTCGGCTGAGAACTACGAGCAGTACTTA.

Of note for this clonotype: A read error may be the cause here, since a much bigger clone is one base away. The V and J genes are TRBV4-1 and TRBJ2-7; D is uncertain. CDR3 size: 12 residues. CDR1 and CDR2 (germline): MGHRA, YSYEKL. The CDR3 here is CASSDNSYDQYF. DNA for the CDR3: TGCGCCAGCAGTGACAACTCCTACGATCAGTACTTC.

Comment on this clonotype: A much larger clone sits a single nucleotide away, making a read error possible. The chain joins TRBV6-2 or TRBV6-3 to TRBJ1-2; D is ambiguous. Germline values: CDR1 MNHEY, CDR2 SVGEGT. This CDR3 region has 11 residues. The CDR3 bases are TGTGCCAGCAAACGGTCGGATGGCTACGCCTTC. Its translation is CASKRSDGYAF.

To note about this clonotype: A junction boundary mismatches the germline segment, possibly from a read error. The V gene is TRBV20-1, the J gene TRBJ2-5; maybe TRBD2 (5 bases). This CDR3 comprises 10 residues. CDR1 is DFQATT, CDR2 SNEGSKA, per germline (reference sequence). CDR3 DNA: TGCAGTGCTAATCTGGAGGCCCACTACTTC. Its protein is CSANLEAHYF.

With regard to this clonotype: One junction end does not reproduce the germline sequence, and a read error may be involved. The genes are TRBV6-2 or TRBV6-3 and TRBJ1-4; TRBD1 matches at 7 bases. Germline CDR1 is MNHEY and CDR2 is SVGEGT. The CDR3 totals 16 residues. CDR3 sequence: CASSYERGRTNEKLIF. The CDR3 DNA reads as TGTGCCAGCAGTTACGAAAGGGGGCGGACTAATGAAAAACTGATTTTT.

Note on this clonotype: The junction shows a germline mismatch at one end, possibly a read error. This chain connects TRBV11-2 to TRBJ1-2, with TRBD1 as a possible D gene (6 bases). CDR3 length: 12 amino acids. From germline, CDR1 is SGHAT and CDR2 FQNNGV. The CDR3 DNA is TGTGCCAGCATCTTAGATCGAGGGGGTTACACCTTC. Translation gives CASILDRGGYTF.

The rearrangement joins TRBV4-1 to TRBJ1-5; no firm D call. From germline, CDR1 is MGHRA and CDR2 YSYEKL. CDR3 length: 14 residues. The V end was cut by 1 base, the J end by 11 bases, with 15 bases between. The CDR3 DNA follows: TGCGCCAGCAGCCAAGTGGTAGGGCCTATGGCCCAGCATTTT. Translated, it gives CASSQVVGPMAQHF.